The clone carrying this T cell receptor beta chain was seen a few times. The antigen is not known. This sample is drawn from a study of CD8 T cells in ankylosing spondylitis. Notes on the study in general: From matched ankylosing spondylitis synovial fluid, disease-linked clones were reportedly recovered at significantly enriched levels.

Looked up from germline, CDR1 is LNHDA and CDR2 is SQIVND (reference sequence). V shed 7 bases and J shed 0 bases, with 12 bases lying between them. This CDR3 is built from 15 residues. Quantitative 5'-RACE with molecular barcodes generated TCR beta libraries. TCRdb independently ran MiXCR on the 5' RACE reads; one entry per CDR3 protein. The table records about 130,000 distinct CDR3 sequences, about a tenth of them present only once. This clonotype was sampled from a male donor with ankylosing spondylitis or in good health (not recorded which). The chain has TRBV19 and TRBJ2-2, with D perhaps matching TRBD1 (6 bases). The sample was blood, either unsorted or a sorted T cell fraction (not recorded which). CDR3 DNA sequence: TGTGCCAGTACCCGACAGGTCTCGAACACCGGGGAGCTGTTTTTT. It encodes CASTRQVSNTGELFF.